This entry describes one TCR beta chain. This sample stems from a study of T cells expressing NK-cell markers. UMI-tagged 5'RACE template switching yielded the TCR beta cDNA. TCRdb reprocessed the 5' RACE reads and keeps a single row for each CDR3 protein, giving no DNA. This sample contains 200,000 to 300,000 distinct CDR3 sequences. CDR1 is SGHVS, CDR2 FNYEAQ, per germline. This CDR3 comprises 18 residues. The TCR comes from a man between 18 and 35 years old in good health. The chain uses TRBV7-6 and TRBJ2-1; TCRdb calls TRBD2, which cannot be checked without DNA. The sample taken for sequencing was blood T cells: a sorted CD56 or NKG2C T cell subset, CD4+ or CD8+ T cells, or bulk PBMC T cells (not recorded which). The CDR3 is CASSLGLAGAWAYNEQFF.